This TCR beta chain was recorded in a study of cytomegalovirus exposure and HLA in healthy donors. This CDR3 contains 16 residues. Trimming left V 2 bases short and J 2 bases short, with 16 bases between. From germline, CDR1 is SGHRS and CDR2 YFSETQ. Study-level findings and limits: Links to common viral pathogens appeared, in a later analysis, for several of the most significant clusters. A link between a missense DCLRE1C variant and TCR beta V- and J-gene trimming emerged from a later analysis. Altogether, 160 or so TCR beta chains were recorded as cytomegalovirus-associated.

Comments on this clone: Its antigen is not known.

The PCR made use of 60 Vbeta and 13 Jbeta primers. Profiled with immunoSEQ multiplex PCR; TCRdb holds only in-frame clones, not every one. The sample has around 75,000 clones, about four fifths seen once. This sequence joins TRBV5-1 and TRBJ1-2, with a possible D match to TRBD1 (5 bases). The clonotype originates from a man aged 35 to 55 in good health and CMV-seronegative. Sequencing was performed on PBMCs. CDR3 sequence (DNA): TGCGCCAGCAGCTTCGTACAGGTCTCTACCAACTATGGCTACACCTTC. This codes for CASSFVQVSTNYGYTF.